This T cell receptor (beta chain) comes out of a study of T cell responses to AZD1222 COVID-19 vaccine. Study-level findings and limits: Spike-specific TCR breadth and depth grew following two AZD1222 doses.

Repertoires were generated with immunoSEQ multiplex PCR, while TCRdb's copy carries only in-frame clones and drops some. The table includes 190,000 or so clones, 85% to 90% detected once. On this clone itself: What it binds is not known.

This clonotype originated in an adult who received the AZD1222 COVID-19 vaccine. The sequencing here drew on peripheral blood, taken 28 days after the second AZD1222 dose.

The CDR3 loop reads CASSSDGANEQFF. The CDR3 coding sequence is TGTGCCAGCTCATCGGACGGAGCCAATGAGCAGTTCTTC. The gene calls are TRBV18 and TRBJ2-1, with D unresolved. The CDR3 consists of 13 residues. Germline V CDR1 and CDR2: KGHSH, LQKENI. Trimming took off 5 bases at V and 6 bases at J, with 11 bases between the two ends.